The 15 T cell receptor beta chains given below trace back to one sample, sequenced in a study of T cells in Graves' hyperthyroidism and ophthalmopathy. TCR beta CDR3 regions were amplified from RNA. TCR CDR3 underwent first-round RT-PCR with the HTBI primer set. From the multiplex PCR reads, TCRdb called clonotypes with MiXCR, one entry per CDR3 protein. The sample yields 660,000 or so distinct CDR3 sequences, about a fifth seen once. Input material: blood. The origin of the receptors is a man aged 30-40 years with Graves' ophthalmopathy.

The chain couples TRBV24-1 to TRBJ2-3; the match to TRBD2 covers 11 bases. Trimming at V came to 5 bases and at J to 4 bases, leaving 4 bases not matched to a gene. Germline V gene sequence: CDR1 KGHDR, CDR2 SFDVKD. CDR3 length: 15 residues. CDR3 DNA: TGTGCCACCAGTGTGTTAGCGGGAGGGCCAGATACGCAGTATTTT. This gives the protein CATSVLAGGPDTQYF.

This clonotype was counted only a few times. The chain links TRBV19 to TRBJ1-2, with unresolved D. This CDR3 is 16 amino acids long. V shed 5 bases and J shed 0 bases, with 16 bases lying between them. CDR1 is LNHDA, CDR2 SQIVND, per germline (reference sequence). The chain's CDR3 is CASSPWTVSSNYGYTF. DNA of the CDR3: TGTGCCAGTAGTCCCTGGACCGTCTCTTCTAACTATGGCTACACCTTC.

This clonotype was counted ten times or more. The chain is built from TRBV5-1 and TRBJ2-7; TRBD1 matches 10 bases. Trimming at V came to 5 bases and at J to 5 bases, leaving 7 bases not matched to a gene. The CDR3 contains 14 residues. Germline CDR1 reads SGHRS; CDR2 reads YFSETQ. The CDR3 region is CASSFLTGGHEQYF. Here the CDR3 DNA reads TGCGCCAGCAGTTTCCTGACAGGGGGCCACGAGCAGTACTTC.

There are a few counts of this clonotype. The rearrangement joins TRBV3-1 to TRBJ2-7; D gene uncertain. CDR1 is LGHDT, CDR2 YNNKEL, per germline (reference sequence). The CDR3 has 15 amino acids. V dropped 0 bases and J dropped 3 bases, with 12 bases sitting between them. The CDR3 here is CASSQDKFRSYEQYF. The CDR3 bases are TGTGCCAGCAGCCAAGATAAGTTTAGAAGCTACGAGCAGTACTTC.

The J gene is TRBJ2-3, the V gene TRBV11-2; no clear D. The CDR3 covers 15 residues. The V end was cut by 4 bases, the J end by 4 bases, with 15 bases between. Looked up from germline, CDR1 is SGHAT and CDR2 is FQNNGV. In DNA, the CDR3 is TGTGCCAGCAGCTCCGCCCTATCCGCCGCAGATACGCAGTATTTT. Translation gives CASSSALSAADTQYF.

At least ten counts were recorded for this clonotype. The chain recombines TRBV28 with TRBJ2-2, with 12 bases that match TRBD2. The germline CDR1 and CDR2 sequences are MDHEN and SYDVKM. There are 16 residues in the CDR3. V lost 2 bases and J lost 5; bases outside the gene matches: 3. CDR3 protein: CASSLLAGGPTGELFF. The CDR3 DNA follows: TGTGCCAGCAGTTTACTAGCGGGAGGGCCGACCGGGGAGCTGTTTTTT.

The rearrangement uses TRBV10-3 and TRBJ1-5; possible D gene TRBD1, 5 bases. This CDR3 is 12 amino acids long. The ends were cut back, 3 bases at V and 6 bases at J, with 6 bases in the middle. Germline-derived CDR1 and CDR2 are ENHRY and SYGVKD. The DNA of the CDR3 is TGTGCCATCAGTGAAGGGGTTCAGCCCCAGCATTTT. Its protein product is CAISEGVQPQHF.

The V and J genes are TRBV29-1 and TRBJ2-2, with D unresolved. Trimming stripped 6 bases from V and 1 base from J, with 12 bases between. CDR1 is SQVTM, CDR2 ANQGSEA, per germline. The CDR3 length is 14 residues. This CDR3 reads CSVSGRLNTGELFF. The CDR3 nucleotides are TGCAGCGTGTCCGGACGGTTGAACACCGGGGAGCTGTTTTTT.

This clonotype was seen many times. The genes are TRBV30 and TRBJ2-7; 14 bases are shared with TRBD2. V lost 5 bases to trimming and J lost 7 bases; unmatched junction nucleotides: 10. Per the germline V gene, CDR1 is GTSNPN and CDR2 is SVGIG (reference sequence). The CDR3 has 15 residues. The chain's CDR3 is CAWGKGLAGVGEQYF. The CDR3, as DNA: TGTGCCTGGGGAAAGGGACTAGCGGGAGTGGGAGAGCAGTACTTC.

This clonotype was counted a few times. The chain links TRBV27 to TRBJ2-3; D is possibly TRBD2 (7 bases). There are 14 residues in the CDR3. V was pared by 4 bases and J by 5 bases, with 13 bases between. Per the germline V gene, CDR1 is MNHEY and CDR2 is SMNVEV (reference sequence). CDR3 region: CASSYEGGGDTQYF. CDR3 in DNA: TGTGCCAGCAGTTATGAGGGAGGGGGAGATACGCAGTATTTT.

About this clonotype: This may arise from a read error, as a much more abundant clone is one base away. The rearrangement uses TRBV12-3 or TRBV12-4 and TRBJ1-6; no clear D gene. The CDR3 is 19 residues long. CDR3 coding DNA: TGTGCCAGCAGTTTAATGGCCGGACCACGCAACTCCTGTAATTCACCCCTCCACTTT. Translating gives CASSLMAGPRNSCNSPLHF.

The genes are TRBV7-8 and TRBJ2-2; D unresolved. This CDR3 spans 14 amino acids. From germline, CDR1 is SGHVS and CDR2 FQNEAQ. V was cut by 6 bases and J by 0 bases, with 8 bases left in between. CDR3: CASSKAPNTGELFF. Here the CDR3 DNA reads TGTGCCAGCAGTAAGGCCCCGAACACCGGGGAGCTGTTTTTT.

As concerns this clonotype: A much larger clone lies a single base off, so this may be a read error. The rearrangement links TRBV6-2 or TRBV6-3 to TRBJ2-7; D is perhaps TRBD1 or TRBD2 (5 bases each). The germline V and J ends were trimmed by 6 bases and 2 bases, with 20 bases remaining between them. The CDR3 runs to 16 residues. In germline, CDR1 is MNHEY, CDR2 SVGEGT. The CDR3, as DNA: TGTGCCAGCAGGGAGACGGGACCCCCTGACCCCTACGAGCAGTACTTC. This translates into CASRETGPPDPYEQYF.

The table lists this clonotype with a few counts. The genes are TRBV14 and TRBJ2-7; 7 bases fit TRBD2. V lost 4 bases and J lost 0; bases outside the gene matches: 9. Germline loops: CDR1 SGHDN, CDR2 FVKESK. The CDR3 is 16 amino acids. CDR3 protein: CASSLSALADSYEQYF. DNA for the CDR3: TGTGCCAGCAGCCTTTCTGCGCTAGCGGACTCCTACGAGCAGTACTTC. The full variable domain, rest sourced from reference TRBV14 and TRBJ2-7, is EAGVTQFPSHSVIEKGQTVTLRCDPISGHDNLYWYRRVMGKEIKFLLHFVKESKQDESGMPNNRFLAERTGGTYSTLKVQPAELEDSGVYFCASSLSALADSYEQYFGPGTRLTVT.

V gene TRBV20-1 combines with J gene TRBJ1-1, with TRBD1 identical over 11 bases. The length of the CDR3 is 14 residues. Germline assignment: CDR1 DFQATT and CDR2 SNEGSKA (reference sequence). Trimming removed 5 bases from V and 10 bases from J; junction bases left unmatched: 12. In DNA form, the CDR3 reads TGCAGTGCTCAGAGCTTTTCCGGGACAGGGGGAGCTTTCTTT. Its translation is CSAQSFSGTGGAFF.